Each of the 29 T cell receptor beta chains below was sequenced from the same sample in a study of shared clonotypes between healthy human individuals (dated by TCRdb to about 2020). Libraries came from the immunoSEQ multiplex PCR assay. The clones in this table, taken by TCRdb from immuneACCESS, are in-frame only. Not every clone is retained; where verified, under half of the shortfall comes from an unresolved V gene, and the cause of the rest is unknown. In all, the sample holds 500,000 or so clones, and around 95% of those were seen once. The ten largest clones add up to approximately 0.06% of the sample. Sequencing was carried out using naive CD4+ T cells sorted from blood. This sample's cell subset or site label indicates: CD45RA+ positively selected. The receptors come from a woman aged 25-40 years in good health.

This clone has a single count. The chain is built from TRBV30 and TRBJ1-1; D is undetermined. Germline assignment: CDR1 GTSNPN and CDR2 SVGIG (reference sequence). V was pared by 3 bases and J by 1 base, with 6 bases between. CDR3 length: 12 residues. CDR3: CAWRMGNTEAFF. DNA for the CDR3: TGTGCCTGGAGGATGGGGAACACTGAAGCTTTCTTT.

The chain uses TRBV28 and TRBJ2-5; 11 bases are shared with TRBD2. The last part of the DNA fits TRBJ2-7 better; the J call may be wrong. In germline, CDR1 is MDHEN, CDR2 SYDVKM. There are 15 residues in the CDR3. CDR3 sequence (DNA): TGTGCCAGCAGTCCCCCTAGCGGGAGGCCCTACGAGCAGTACTTC. Its protein product is CASSPPSGRPYEQYF.

The V and J genes are TRBV5-1 and TRBJ2-1; D ambiguous. Germline V lookup: CDR1 SGHRS, CDR2 YFSETQ. V was trimmed by 0 bases and J by 9 bases, leaving 10 bases between them. CDR3 length: 13 residues. CDR3 sequence: CASSLGISLEQFF. The DNA for the CDR3 is TGCGCCAGCAGCTTGGGTATTAGCCTTGAGCAGTTCTTC.

The CDR3 DNA reads TGTGCCAGTAGGGCGGGCGGAAACACCATATATTTT. It encodes CASRAGGNTIYF. The genes are TRBV2 and TRBJ1-3; D gene unclear. The CDR3 totals 12 residues. Trimming cost V 9 bases and J 4 bases, with 10 bases left between them. Germline CDR1 is SNHLY and CDR2 is FYNNEI.

This chain connects TRBV7-3 to TRBJ1-1, with D tentatively TRBD1 (5 bases). The CDR3 contains 13 residues. Between the trimmed V and J ends, which lost 5 bases and 1 base, there was a span of 8 bases. In germline, CDR1 is SGHTA, CDR2 FQGTGA. CDR3 DNA sequence: TGTGCCAGCAGCCGGGACTCGAACACTGAAGCTTTCTTT. This translates into CASSRDSNTEAFF.

The gene calls are TRBV7-3 and TRBJ2-2, with 16 bases lining up with TRBD2. V shed 5 bases and J 5 bases; nucleotides not matched to a gene: 5. CDR1 is SGHTA, CDR2 FQGTGA, per germline. The CDR3 runs 17 residues. Here the CDR3 reads CASSPRGLAGGTGELFF. CDR3 coding DNA: TGTGCCAGCAGCCCCCGGGGACTAGCGGGAGGGACCGGGGAGCTGTTTTTT.

The chain joins TRBV28 to TRBJ1-2; the D is unclear. Germline CDR1 is MDHEN and CDR2 is SYDVKM. V was cut by 5 bases and J by 7 bases, with 20 bases left in between. CDR3 length equals 15 residues. The CDR3 DNA reads as TGTGCCAGCAGTCCTCATTTATCCCCCACGGGTGGCTACACCTTC. Protein sequence: CASSPHLSPTGGYTF.

The rearrangement links TRBV10-3 to TRBJ2-5; the D gene is possibly TRBD1 (5 bases). This CDR3 region has 15 residues. Trimming stripped 4 bases from V and 1 base from J, with 13 bases between. Germline CDR1 is ENHRY and CDR2 is SYGVKD. Here the CDR3 reads CAISARQQGQETQYF. The CDR3 DNA follows: TGTGCCATCAGTGCGCGACAGCAGGGCCAAGAGACCCAGTACTTC.

This chain joins TRBV28 and TRBJ1-5, with a possible D match to TRBD1 (6 bases). The CDR3 is made up of 13 amino acids. Germline V CDR1 and CDR2: MDHEN, SYDVKM. The germline V and J ends were trimmed by 3 bases and 9 bases, with 12 bases remaining between them. The CDR3 nucleotides are TGTGCCAGCAGTTTGGGGGCCGGAGGGCCCCAGCATTTT. It encodes CASSLGAGGPQHF.

This rearrangement joins TRBV6-5 to TRBJ2-7; D is unresolved. V gave up 6 bases and J gave up 7 bases, with 10 bases separating them. Per germline, CDR1 MNHEY and CDR2 SVGAGI. The CDR3 has 11 amino acids. CDR3 nucleotide sequence: TGTGCCAGCAGCCAACCAGGAGAGCAGTACTTC. Its translation: CASSQPGEQYF.

V usage is TRBV28 and J usage is TRBJ1-4, with a possible D match to TRBD1 (6 bases). This CDR3 is 14 amino acids long. Germline loops: CDR1 MDHEN, CDR2 SYDVKM. Trimming took off 3 bases at V and 5 bases at J, with 10 bases between the two ends. CDR3 nucleotides: TGTGCCAGCAGTTTGGGACAACCGAATGAAAAACTGTTTTTT. Translation gives CASSLGQPNEKLFF.

The chain has TRBV5-6 and TRBJ2-5; D not certain. Trimming took 2 bases from V and 2 from J, leaving 10 bases between them. The CDR3 contains 14 residues. CDR1 and CDR2 from the germline V gene are SGHDT and YYEEEE. CDR3 in DNA: TGTGCCAGCAGCTTTGTGACGGAGCAAGAGACCCAGTACTTC. It specifies CASSFVTEQETQYF.

The chain carries TRBV23-1 and TRBJ2-7, with 8 bases matching TRBD2. TRBV23-1 qualifies as an ORF whose function is uncertain. Trimming took 0 bases from V and 0 from J; bases not matched to a gene: 7. CDR3 length: 17 amino acids. The CDR3 reads CASSQSVWLAGSYEQYF. DNA of the CDR3: TGCGCCAGCAGTCAATCCGTGTGGCTAGCGGGCTCCTACGAGCAGTACTTC.

The genes are TRBV10-3 and TRBJ2-7; 9 bases align to TRBD2. V lost 6 bases to trimming and J lost 0 bases; unmatched junction nucleotides: 6. This CDR3 comprises 15 residues. CDR1 is ENHRY, CDR2 SYGVKD, per germline. CDR3 sequence reads: CAIRADSGSSYEQYF. CDR3 DNA: TGTGCCATCAGGGCAGATAGCGGGAGCTCCTACGAGCAGTACTTC.

The chain carries TRBV28 and TRBJ1-4; D gene unclear. The CDR3 has 14 residues. V lost 2 bases to trimming and J lost 1 base, with 5 bases between them. CDR1 and CDR2 from the germline V gene are MDHEN and SYDVKM. CDR3 region: CASSLSGTNEKLFF. CDR3 nucleotide sequence: TGTGCCAGCAGTTTAAGCGGAACTAATGAAAAACTGTTTTTT.

The chain uses TRBV30 and TRBJ2-1; the match to TRBD2 covers 12 bases. The J segment lost 13 bases and the V segment lost 3 bases, leaving 7 bases of the junction unmatched. The germline gives CDR1 GTSNPN, CDR2 SVGIG (reference sequence). CDR3 length equals 13 residues. Here the CDR3 reads CAWRASGRAAQFF. In nucleotides, the CDR3 is TGTGCCTGGAGGGCTAGCGGGAGGGCCGCTCAGTTCTTC.

The rearrangement joins TRBV7-2 to TRBJ1-2, with no clear D. The CDR3 is 13 amino acids. V lost 1 base to trimming and J lost 2 bases, with 5 bases between them. Germline CDR1 reads SGHTA; CDR2 reads FQGNSA. The CDR3 protein is CASSLGLNYGYTF. The CDR3 DNA is TGTGCCAGCAGCTTAGGCTTGAACTATGGCTACACCTTC.

The chain is built from TRBV5-1 and TRBJ2-1; D is undetermined. The V end was cut by 4 bases, the J end by 10 bases, with 15 bases between. The CDR3 contains 13 residues. The germline gives CDR1 SGHRS, CDR2 YFSETQ. CDR3: CASSPGPTEEQFF. The CDR3 DNA reads TGCGCCAGCAGCCCCGGGCCCACTGAGGAGCAGTTCTTC. Full variable domain (outside the CDR3, taken from reference TRBV5-1 and TRBJ2-1): KAGVTQTPRYLIKTRGQQVTLSCSPISGHRSVSWYQQTPGQGLQFLFEYFSETQRNKGNFPGRFSGRQFSNSRSEMNVSTLELGDSALYLCASSPGPTEEQFFGPGTRLTVL.

The chain is built from TRBV2 and TRBJ2-1, with TRBD2 identical over 10 bases. This CDR3 is 16 amino acids long. Per the germline V gene, CDR1 is SNHLY and CDR2 is FYNNEI. Trimming removed 6 bases from V and 0 bases from J; junction bases left unmatched: 5. The DNA of the CDR3 is TGTGCCAGCAGGGGACTAGCGCCATCCTCCTACAATGAGCAGTTCTTC. Encoded protein: CASRGLAPSSYNEQFF. The full variable domain, with the rest looked up from reference TRBV2 and TRBJ2-1, is EPEVTQTPSHQVTQMGQEVILRCVPISNHLYFYWYRQILGQKVEFLVSFYNNEISEKSEIFDDQFSVERPDGSNFTLKIRSTKLEDSAMYFCASRGLAPSSYNEQFFGPGTRLTVL.

The V gene is TRBV10-3, the J gene TRBJ2-3; possibly TRBD2 for D (6 bases). The ends were cut back, 6 bases at V and 2 bases at J, with 12 bases in the middle. This CDR3 has 14 amino acids. CDR1 and CDR2 from the germline V gene are ENHRY and SYGVKD. The CDR3 loop is CAISPSDFTDTQYF. The CDR3 DNA follows: TGTGCCATCAGCCCTAGCGACTTCACAGATACGCAGTATTTT.

The chain carries TRBV28 and TRBJ2-7, with 11 bases that match TRBD2. CDR1 and CDR2 from the germline V gene are MDHEN and SYDVKM. The CDR3 is 16 amino acids. The J segment lost 1 base and the V segment lost 8 bases, leaving 10 bases of the junction unmatched. The CDR3 spells CASQGLAEGMSYEQYF. The CDR3, as DNA: TGTGCCAGCCAGGGACTAGCGGAGGGAATGTCCTACGAGCAGTACTTC.

The chain recombines TRBV6-1 with TRBJ1-5; 8 bases align to TRBD1. This CDR3 is 15 amino acids long. Germline CDR1 reads MNHNS; CDR2 reads SASEGT. After removal of 4 bases from V and 6 bases from J, the junction contained 8 bases not matched to a gene. The CDR3 DNA is TGTGCCAGCAGTGGGCAGCCAGGGGGCAGTCAGCCCCAGCATTTT. Residues: CASSGQPGGSQPQHF.

The chain is built from TRBV20-1 and TRBJ2-2; TRBD1 is a possible D gene (5 bases). The CDR3 length is 11 residues. CDR1 DFQATT and CDR2 SNEGSKA come from the germline V gene (reference sequence). Trimming cost V 6 bases and J 6 bases, with 8 bases left between them. The CDR3 nucleotides read TGCAGTGCCGCAGGGCCCGGGGAGCTGTTTTTT. This encodes CSAAGPGELFF.

The chain combines TRBV21-1 with TRBJ1-2. TRBV21-1 corresponds to a pseudogene. The CDR3 spans 16 residues. DNA for the CDR3: TGTGCCAGCAGAGTCATGAGGGGAGCGTTGGGGTATGGCTACACCTTC. This translates into CASRVMRGALGYGYTF.

This chain links TRBV25-1 with TRBJ1-2; D might be TRBD1 (6 bases). The CDR3 is 17 amino acids. In germline, CDR1 is MGHDK, CDR2 SYGVNS. Trimming stripped 10 bases from V and 7 bases from J, with 31 bases between. CDR3 sequence reads: CATSPPHFSGVGIGYTF. The CDR3, as DNA: TGTGCCACTTCGCCGCCCCATTTCTCAGGGGTAGGGATTGGCTACACCTTC.

The chain uses TRBV11-3 and TRBJ2-1, with unresolved D. Germline CDR1 and CDR2: SGHNT and YENEEA. The length of the CDR3 is 12 residues. Trimming left V 5 bases short and J 8 bases short, with 10 bases between. CDR3 residues: CASSPGSDEQFF. CDR3 nucleotides: TGTGCCAGCAGCCCCGGATCGGATGAGCAGTTCTTC.

The genes are TRBV27 and TRBJ2-5; D remains ambiguous. The end of the DNA is better explained by TRBJ2-7, so the J call may be wrong. Germline CDR1 reads MNHEY; CDR2 reads SMNVEV (reference sequence). The CDR3 consists of 14 residues. CDR3 DNA: TGTGCCAGCAGTTTAAAAGGGTACTCCTACGAGCAGTACTTC. It encodes CASSLKGYSYEQYF.

V and J are TRBV6-4 and TRBJ2-5; D might be TRBD2 (7 bases). V lost 7 bases and J 5 bases, leaving 26 bases between the germline ends. From germline, CDR1 is MRHNA and CDR2 SNTAGT. The CDR3 has 17 amino acids. CDR3 protein: CASTRGGQPEAAETQYF. DNA of the CDR3: TGTGCCAGCACGAGGGGGGGCCAACCAGAAGCGGCCGAGACCCAGTACTTC.

The chain has TRBV7-2 and TRBJ2-2; D call uncertain. CDR3 length: 16 residues. CDR1 is SGHTA, CDR2 FQGNSA, per germline. The V and J ends lost 1 base and 3 bases respectively, with 12 bases between them. The CDR3, as DNA: TGTGCCAGCAGCTTAGGTGATTTTTGGGACACCGGGGAGCTGTTTTTT. Protein sequence: CASSLGDFWDTGELFF.